The 2 T cell receptor beta chains reported below all come from one sample, sequenced in a study of cytomegalovirus exposure and HLA in healthy donors. Both 60 Vbeta primers and 13 Jbeta primers went into the PCR. Profiling relied on immunoSEQ multiplex PCR, and the TCRdb table lists in-frame clones only, not all of them. The record lists roughly 120,000 clones, of which the ten most abundant hold more than 3%. What was sequenced was PBMCs. The receptors were sampled from a man aged 18 to 35 in good health and CMV-seronegative.

The chain links TRBV6-5 to TRBJ2-1; 13 nucleotides line up with TRBD2. CDR1 and CDR2 from the germline V gene are MNHEY and SVGAGI. The CDR3 is 15 amino acids. V lost 2 bases, J lost 10 bases, and 5 bases stayed unmatched. The CDR3 loop is CASSYGTSGNREQFF. The DNA of the CDR3 is TGTGCCAGCAGTTACGGGACTAGCGGGAATAGGGAGCAGTTCTTC.

The chain combines TRBV18 with TRBJ1-1; D is uncertain. This CDR3 spans 12 amino acids. CDR1 KGHSH and CDR2 LQKENI come from the germline V gene. V lost 5 bases, J lost 4 bases, and 8 bases lay in between. The CDR3, as DNA: TGTGCCAGCTCAATCGGTTCCACTGAAGCTTTCTTT. The encoded protein is CASSIGSTEAFF.